This T cell receptor (beta chain) was recorded in a study of T cell responses to AZD1222 COVID-19 vaccine. Libraries were prepared by immunoSEQ multiplex PCR; TCRdb keeps only in-frame clonotypes and omits some of them. The table lists almost 95,000 clones, 85% of them singletons. In germline, CDR1 is SGHDT, CDR2 YYEEEE. The CDR3 contains 14 residues. The J segment lost 9 bases and the V segment lost 1 base, leaving 4 bases of the junction unmatched. Sequenced here: peripheral blood, sampled 28 days after the second AZD1222 dose. The J gene is TRBJ1-6, the V gene TRBV5-6, with TRBD1 matching 7 bases. This clonotype originated in an adult who received the AZD1222 COVID-19 vaccine. This chain's CDR3 is CASSLNRGGSPLHF. CDR3 bases: TGTGCCAGCAGCTTGAACAGGGGCGGTTCACCCCTCCACTTT.